This T cell receptor (beta chain) comes out of a study of blood T cells in healthy people across ages. Alongside a J-beta primer mix, a sample-barcoded 5' primer served in a second PCR lasting about 7 to 12 cycles. TCRdb fed the 5' RACE reads into MiXCR, producing one record per CDR3 protein. The data show 650,000 to 900,000 distinct CDR3 sequences, with around two thirds seen just once and roughly 26% held by the top ten. About this clonotype: Its target is unknown.

The germline V and J ends were trimmed by 3 bases and 8 bases, with 14 bases remaining between them. Germline-derived CDR1 and CDR2 are SQVTM and ANQGSEA. The CDR3 extends over 13 amino acids. The donors, aged about 6 to 100, were healthy Caucasians from Russia. Findings and limits, study-wide: Age brought a roughly linear fall in TCR beta diversity measured per million T cells. Versus aged donors, long-lived donors had higher diversity and more naive CD4+ cells.

The source material was blood. The J gene is TRBJ2-1, the V gene TRBV29-1; perhaps TRBD2 as D (6 bases). The sequence derives from a man aged 25-45 years in good health. CDR3 DNA sequence: TGCAGCGTTGAGTATCGGGACTTACATGAGCAGTTCTTC. This sequence encodes CSVEYRDLHEQFF.